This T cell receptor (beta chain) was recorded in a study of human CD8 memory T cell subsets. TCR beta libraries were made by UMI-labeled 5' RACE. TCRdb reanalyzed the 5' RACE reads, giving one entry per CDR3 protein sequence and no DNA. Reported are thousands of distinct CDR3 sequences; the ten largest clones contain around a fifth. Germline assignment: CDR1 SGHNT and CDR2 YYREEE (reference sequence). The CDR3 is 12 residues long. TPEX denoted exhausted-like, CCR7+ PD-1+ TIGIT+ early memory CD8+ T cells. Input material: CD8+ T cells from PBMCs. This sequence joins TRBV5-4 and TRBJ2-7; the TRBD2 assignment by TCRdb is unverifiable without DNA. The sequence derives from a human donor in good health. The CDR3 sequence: CASSAGGSSPYF.